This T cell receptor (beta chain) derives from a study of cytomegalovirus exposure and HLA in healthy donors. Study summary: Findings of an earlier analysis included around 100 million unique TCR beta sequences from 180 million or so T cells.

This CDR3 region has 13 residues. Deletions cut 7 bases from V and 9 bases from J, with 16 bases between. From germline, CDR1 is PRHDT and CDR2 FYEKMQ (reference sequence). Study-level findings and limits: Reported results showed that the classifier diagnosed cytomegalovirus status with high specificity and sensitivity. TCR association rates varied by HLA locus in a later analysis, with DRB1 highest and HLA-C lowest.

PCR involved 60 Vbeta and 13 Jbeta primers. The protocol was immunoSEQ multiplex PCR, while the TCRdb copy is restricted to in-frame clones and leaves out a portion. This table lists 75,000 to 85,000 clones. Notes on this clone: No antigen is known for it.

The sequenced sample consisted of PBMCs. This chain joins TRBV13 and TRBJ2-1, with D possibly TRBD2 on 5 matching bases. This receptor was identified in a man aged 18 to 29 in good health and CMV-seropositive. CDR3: CASTPEGQAEQFF. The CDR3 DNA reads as TGTGCCAGCACCCCAGAGGGCCAGGCTGAGCAGTTCTTC.